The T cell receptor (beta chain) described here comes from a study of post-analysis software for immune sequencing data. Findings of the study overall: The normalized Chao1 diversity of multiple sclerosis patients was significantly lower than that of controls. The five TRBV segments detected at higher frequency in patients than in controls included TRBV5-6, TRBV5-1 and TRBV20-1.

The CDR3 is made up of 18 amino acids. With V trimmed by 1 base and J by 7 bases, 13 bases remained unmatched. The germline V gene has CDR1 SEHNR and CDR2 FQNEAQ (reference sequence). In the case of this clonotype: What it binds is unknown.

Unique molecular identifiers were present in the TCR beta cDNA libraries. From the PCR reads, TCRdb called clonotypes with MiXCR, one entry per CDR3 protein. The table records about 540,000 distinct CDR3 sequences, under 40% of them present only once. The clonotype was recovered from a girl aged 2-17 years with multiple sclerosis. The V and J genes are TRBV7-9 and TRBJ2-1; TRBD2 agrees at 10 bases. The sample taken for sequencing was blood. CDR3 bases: TGTGCCAGCAGCTTAGTTGGAGCGGGGGGGTGTACGGCGAATGAGCAGTTCTTC. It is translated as CASSLVGAGGCTANEQFF.